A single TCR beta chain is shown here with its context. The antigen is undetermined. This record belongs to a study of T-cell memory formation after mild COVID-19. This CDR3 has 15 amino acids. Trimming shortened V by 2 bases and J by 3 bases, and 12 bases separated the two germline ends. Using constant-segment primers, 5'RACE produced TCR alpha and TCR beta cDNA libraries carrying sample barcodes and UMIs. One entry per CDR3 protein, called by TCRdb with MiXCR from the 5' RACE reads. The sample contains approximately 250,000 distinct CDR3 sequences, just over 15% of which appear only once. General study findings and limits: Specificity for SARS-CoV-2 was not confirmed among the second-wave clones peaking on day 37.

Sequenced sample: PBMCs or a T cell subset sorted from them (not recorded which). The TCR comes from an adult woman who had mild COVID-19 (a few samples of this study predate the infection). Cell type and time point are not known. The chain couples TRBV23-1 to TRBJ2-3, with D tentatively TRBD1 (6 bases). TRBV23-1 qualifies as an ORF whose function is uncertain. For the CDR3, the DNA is TGCGCCAGCAGTCAACACAGGGTTCCGACAGATACGCAGTATTTT. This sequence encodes CASSQHRVPTDTQYF.